The rows below give T cell receptor beta chains drawn from one sample of a study of T-cell memory formation after mild COVID-19. TCRdb processed the 5' RACE reads anew with MiXCR; each CDR3 protein has one entry. The sample yields around 340,000 distinct CDR3 sequences, about 15% seen once. Input material: PBMCs or a T cell subset sorted from them (not recorded which). The receptors here all came from a young man who had mild COVID-19 (a few samples of this study predate the infection). Cell type and time point are not known. Each CDR3 is given with its conserved first and last residue. The order of the fields is V gene, clone size, D gene, J gene, CDR3 DNA, CDR3 protein. D genes are given only for firm matches. Some rows have no size entry. The others give once, few or many, or a class for an expanded clone.

v_gene: TRBV12-3/TRBV12-4; abundance: many; d_gene: TRBD1; j_gene: TRBJ2-1; CDR3nt: TGTGCCAGCAGGACAGACAGGGGATGGAATGAGCAGTTCTTC; CDR3aa: CASRTDRGWNEQFF
v_gene: TRBV12-3/TRBV12-4; abundance: NA; d_gene: NA; j_gene: TRBJ1-5; CDR3nt: TGTGCCAGCAGCCCCAGCGCAGGTCGTCAGCCCCAGCATTTT; CDR3aa: CASSPSAGRQPQHF
v_gene: TRBV7-8; abundance: many; d_gene: NA; j_gene: TRBJ2-1; CDR3nt: TGTGCCAGCAGCTTAGGCTTCCTCTCCTACAATGAGCAGTTCTTC; CDR3aa: CASSLGFLSYNEQFF
v_gene: TRBV12-3/TRBV12-4; abundance: few; d_gene: NA; j_gene: TRBJ1-1; CDR3nt: TGTGCCAGCAGTTTAGGGCAATACACGATGAACACTGAAGCTTTCTTT; CDR3aa: CASSLGQYTMNTEAFF
v_gene: TRBV13; abundance: few; d_gene: NA; j_gene: TRBJ1-1; CDR3nt: TGTGCCAGCAGCTTTGTGGGAACGAACACTGAAGCTTTCTTT; CDR3aa: CASSFVGTNTEAFF
v_gene: TRBV13; abundance: few; d_gene: TRBD2; j_gene: TRBJ2-3; CDR3nt: TGTGCTACGGGGGGGAGCACAGATACGCAGTATTTT; CDR3aa: CATGGSTDTQYF
v_gene: TRBV7-2; abundance: NA; d_gene: NA; j_gene: TRBJ2-5; CDR3nt: TGTGCCAGCAGCTTAGGACGATTGCCAGAGACCCAGTACTTC; CDR3aa: CASSLGRLPETQYF
v_gene: TRBV6-2/TRBV6-3; abundance: few; d_gene: NA; j_gene: TRBJ2-7; CDR3nt: TGTGCCAGCAGTCCCCCACATGGCGGCAAGTACTTC; CDR3aa: CASSPPHGGKYF
v_gene: TRBV24-1; abundance: NA; d_gene: TRBD2; j_gene: TRBJ2-5; CDR3nt: TGTGCCACCAGTGAAACTAGCGGGGGGGCCGAAGAGACCCAGTACTTC; CDR3aa: CATSETSGGAEETQYF
v_gene: TRBV12-5; abundance: NA; d_gene: NA; j_gene: TRBJ1-3; CDR3nt: TGTGCTAGTTCTGGAGGAGGCTCTGGAAACACCATATATTTT; CDR3aa: CASSGGGSGNTIYF
v_gene: TRBV12-5; abundance: many; d_gene: NA; j_gene: TRBJ2-3; CDR3nt: TGTGCTAGTGGTTCCGGGACATCTAGCACAGATACGCAGTATTTT; CDR3aa: CASGSGTSSTDTQYF
v_gene: TRBV5-1; abundance: few; d_gene: NA; j_gene: TRBJ2-5; CDR3nt: TGCGCCAGCAGCTTCTTTACGGAGGGAACGTACCAAGAGACCCAGTACTTC; CDR3aa: CASSFFTEGTYQETQYF
v_gene: TRBV4-3; abundance: many; d_gene: NA; j_gene: TRBJ2-1; CDR3nt: TGCGCCAGCAGCCAAGAGGGGCAGGAGCAGTTCTTC; CDR3aa: CASSQEGQEQFF
v_gene: TRBV4-1; abundance: NA; d_gene: NA; j_gene: TRBJ2-7; CDR3nt: TGCGCCAGCAGCCAAGACCCCAGTAGCGAGCAGTACTTC; CDR3aa: CASSQDPSSEQYF
v_gene: TRBV20-1; abundance: once; d_gene: NA; j_gene: TRBJ1-1; CDR3nt: TGCAGTGCTAGAGATATGGGGGTGAACACTGAAGCTTTCTTT; CDR3aa: CSARDMGVNTEAFF
v_gene: TRBV2; abundance: NA; d_gene: NA; j_gene: TRBJ2-5; CDR3nt: TGTGCCAGCAGTGAGGGCCCAACGGAGACCCAGTACTTC; CDR3aa: CASSEGPTETQYF
v_gene: TRBV5-1; abundance: few; d_gene: TRBD1; j_gene: TRBJ2-7; CDR3nt: TGCGCCAGCAGCTTGGGTCCGACAGGGGGCGTCGAGCAGTACTTC; CDR3aa: CASSLGPTGGVEQYF
v_gene: TRBV2; abundance: few; d_gene: NA; j_gene: TRBJ2-7; CDR3nt: TGTGCCAGCAGCGTCTACTTAGGAGCCTCCTACGAGCAGTACTTC; CDR3aa: CASSVYLGASYEQYF
v_gene: TRBV11-2; abundance: NA; d_gene: NA; j_gene: TRBJ2-5; CDR3nt: TGTGCCAGCAGCCCCACCTCAGGGCGGGAGACCCAGTACTTC; CDR3aa: CASSPTSGRETQYF
v_gene: TRBV4-1; abundance: NA; d_gene: NA; j_gene: TRBJ1-2; CDR3nt: TGCGCCAGCAGCCCCCCTCTCAGGGAAGATGGCTACACCTTC; CDR3aa: CASSPPLREDGYTF
v_gene: TRBV6-2/TRBV6-3; abundance: NA; d_gene: TRBD1; j_gene: TRBJ1-1; CDR3nt: TGTGCCAGCAGGCCGACAGGGGGTCTAACTGAATCTTTCTTT; CDR3aa: CASRPTGGLTESFF
v_gene: TRBV21-1; abundance: NA; d_gene: NA; j_gene: TRBJ1-2; CDR3nt: TGTGCCAGCAGCAACCGACCCCTGGGCTGGTATGGCTACACCTTC; CDR3aa: CASSNRPLGWYGYTF
v_gene: TRBV7-2; abundance: many; d_gene: TRBD2; j_gene: TRBJ2-1; CDR3nt: TGTGCCAGCAGCTTAGATGGACTAGCGGGGGGCAGTGAGCAGTTCTTC; CDR3aa: CASSLDGLAGGSEQFF
v_gene: TRBV3-1; abundance: NA; d_gene: TRBD2; j_gene: TRBJ2-3; CDR3nt: TGTGCCAGCAGCCGGTCCCCGGGGGGGCAAGATACGCAGTATTTT; CDR3aa: CASSRSPGGQDTQYF
v_gene: TRBV7-2; abundance: few; d_gene: NA; j_gene: TRBJ2-2; CDR3nt: TGTGCCAGCAGCGCGCGTCCCGCCACCGGGGAGCTGTTTTTT; CDR3aa: CASSARPATGELFF
v_gene: TRBV7-2; abundance: NA; d_gene: TRBD2; j_gene: TRBJ2-2; CDR3nt: TGTGCCAGCAGCTTCCTGGGACTAGCGGGGGTGAAGAACACCGGGGAGCTGTTTTTT; CDR3aa: CASSFLGLAGVKNTGELFF
v_gene: TRBV9; abundance: few; d_gene: TRBD1; j_gene: TRBJ2-1; CDR3nt: TGTGCCAGCAGCGTAGAAACAGGGGTTAATTCGAATGAGCAGTTCTTC; CDR3aa: CASSVETGVNSNEQFF
v_gene: TRBV13; abundance: NA; d_gene: NA; j_gene: TRBJ1-6; CDR3nt: TGTGCCAGCAGCTTAGGGGGAGAGGAATCACCCCTCCACTTT; CDR3aa: CASSLGGEESPLHF
v_gene: TRBV6-5; abundance: few; d_gene: TRBD2; j_gene: TRBJ2-1; CDR3nt: TGTGCCAGCAGTTCCGGACTAGCGGGGGAGCCGTCCTACAATGAGCAGTTCTTC; CDR3aa: CASSSGLAGEPSYNEQFF
v_gene: TRBV7-2; abundance: many; d_gene: TRBD1; j_gene: TRBJ2-5; CDR3nt: TGTGCCAGCAGCCCAGGGGGAATCCAGTACTTC; CDR3aa: CASSPGGIQYF
v_gene: TRBV20-1; abundance: NA; d_gene: NA; j_gene: TRBJ2-5; CDR3nt: TGCAGTGCTCGACCGAAGATGGGAACAGACTACGACCAAGAGACCCAGTACTTC; CDR3aa: CSARPKMGTDYDQETQYF
v_gene: TRBV4-1; abundance: many; d_gene: TRBD2; j_gene: TRBJ2-1; CDR3nt: TGCGCCAGCAGCCGTCGACTAGCGGGGGTGAACGACAATGAGCAGTTCTTC; CDR3aa: CASSRRLAGVNDNEQFF
v_gene: TRBV11-2; abundance: few; d_gene: NA; j_gene: TRBJ2-3; CDR3nt: TGTGCCAGCAGCGTTTCAGGGACTAGCACAGATACGCAGTATTTT; CDR3aa: CASSVSGTSTDTQYF
v_gene: TRBV7-9; abundance: few; d_gene: NA; j_gene: TRBJ1-5; CDR3nt: TGTGCCAGCAGCTTAGGTGCGGGGTCCCAGCCCCAGCATTTT; CDR3aa: CASSLGAGSQPQHF
v_gene: TRBV9; abundance: NA; d_gene: TRBD1; j_gene: TRBJ1-2; CDR3nt: TGTGCCAGCAGCGCCCCGCCGGGACAGGGGGCTTACGGCTACACCTTC; CDR3aa: CASSAPPGQGAYGYTF
v_gene: TRBV6-5; abundance: NA; d_gene: NA; j_gene: TRBJ1-1; CDR3nt: TGTGCCACCTTAAGTTGGGACACCACTGAAGCTTTCTTT; CDR3aa: CATLSWDTTEAFF
v_gene: TRBV7-2; abundance: many; d_gene: NA; j_gene: TRBJ2-3; CDR3nt: TGTGCCAGCAGCTTAGGGCTAGCCGCTTACACAGATACGCAGTATTTT; CDR3aa: CASSLGLAAYTDTQYF
v_gene: TRBV7-2; abundance: many; d_gene: NA; j_gene: TRBJ2-5; CDR3nt: TGTGCCAGCAGCTTAGCTGGGACCCAAGAGACCCAGTACTTC; CDR3aa: CASSLAGTQETQYF
v_gene: TRBV5-4; abundance: NA; d_gene: NA; j_gene: TRBJ1-2; CDR3nt: TGTGCCAGCAGCTTGGATCTCGTATCGGGAGGCTACACCTTC; CDR3aa: CASSLDLVSGGYTF
v_gene: TRBV20-1; abundance: NA; d_gene: TRBD2; j_gene: TRBJ2-1; CDR3nt: TGCAGTGCTAGGAAACTAGCGGGGGCCTCCAATGAGCAGTTCTTC; CDR3aa: CSARKLAGASNEQFF
v_gene: TRBV29-1; abundance: NA; d_gene: NA; j_gene: TRBJ2-1; CDR3nt: TGCAGCCCCCGGGTCGGGAATGAGCAGTTCTTC; CDR3aa: CSPRVGNEQFF
v_gene: TRBV9; abundance: few; d_gene: TRBD1; j_gene: TRBJ1-6; CDR3nt: TGTGCCAGCAGCTCCCGGGACAGGTTAAATTCACCCCTCCACTTT; CDR3aa: CASSSRDRLNSPLHF
v_gene: TRBV5-1; abundance: NA; d_gene: TRBD2; j_gene: TRBJ2-3; CDR3nt: TGCGCCAGCAGCTCCGCGACTAGCGGGGGGGCAGATACGCAGTATTTT; CDR3aa: CASSSATSGGADTQYF
v_gene: TRBV3-1; abundance: few; d_gene: TRBD2; j_gene: TRBJ2-7; CDR3nt: TGTGCCAGCAGCCTGACTAGCGGGGGTGACGAGCAGTACTTC; CDR3aa: CASSLTSGGDEQYF
v_gene: TRBV4-3; abundance: NA; d_gene: NA; j_gene: TRBJ1-2; CDR3nt: TGCGCCAGCAGCCAAGATAGGGCGGTTCTTCGGGATGGCTACACCTTC; CDR3aa: CASSQDRAVLRDGYTF